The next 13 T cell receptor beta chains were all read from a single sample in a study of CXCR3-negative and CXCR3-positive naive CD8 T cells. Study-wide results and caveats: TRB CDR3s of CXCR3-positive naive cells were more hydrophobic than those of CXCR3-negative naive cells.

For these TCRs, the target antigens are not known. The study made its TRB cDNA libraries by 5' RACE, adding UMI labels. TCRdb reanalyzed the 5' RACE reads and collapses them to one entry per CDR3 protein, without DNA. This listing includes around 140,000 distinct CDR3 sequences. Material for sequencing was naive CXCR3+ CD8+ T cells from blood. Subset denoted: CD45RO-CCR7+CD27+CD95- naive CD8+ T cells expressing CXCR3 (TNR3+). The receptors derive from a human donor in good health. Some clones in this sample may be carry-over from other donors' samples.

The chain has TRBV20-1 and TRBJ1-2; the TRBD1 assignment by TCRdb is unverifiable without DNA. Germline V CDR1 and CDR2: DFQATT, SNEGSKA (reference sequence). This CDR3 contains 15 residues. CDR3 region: CSARVLTGGAWGYTF.

Here the CDR3 reads CASRDGLAGQETQYF. The V and J genes are TRBV5-1 and TRBJ2-5; TCRdb's D gene call, TRBD2, goes unchecked for lack of DNA. The CDR3 is made up of 15 amino acids. The germline V gene encodes CDR1 SGHRS and CDR2 YFSETQ. Full variable domain (missing parts from reference TRBV5-1 and TRBJ2-5): KAGVTQTPRYLIKTRGQQVTLSCSPISGHRSVSWYQQTPGQGLQFLFEYFSETQRNKGNFPGRFSGRQFSNSRSEMNVSTLELGDSALYLCASRDGLAGQETQYFGPGTRLLVL.

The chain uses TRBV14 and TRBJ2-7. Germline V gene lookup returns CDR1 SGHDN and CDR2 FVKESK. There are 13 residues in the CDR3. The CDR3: CASSPGYYLEQYF.

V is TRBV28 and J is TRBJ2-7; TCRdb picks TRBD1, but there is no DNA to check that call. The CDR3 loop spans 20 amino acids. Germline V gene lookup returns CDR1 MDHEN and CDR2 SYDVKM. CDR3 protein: CASSLPRQGLGVRHTYEQYF.

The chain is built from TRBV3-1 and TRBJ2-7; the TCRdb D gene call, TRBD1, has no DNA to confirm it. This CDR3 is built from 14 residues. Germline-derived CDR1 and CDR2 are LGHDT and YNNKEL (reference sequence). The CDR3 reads CASSRNTGTDEHYF.

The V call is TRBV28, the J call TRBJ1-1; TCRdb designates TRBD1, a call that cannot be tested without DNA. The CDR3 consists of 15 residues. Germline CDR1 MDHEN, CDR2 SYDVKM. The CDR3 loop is CASSLTWGRDTEAFF.

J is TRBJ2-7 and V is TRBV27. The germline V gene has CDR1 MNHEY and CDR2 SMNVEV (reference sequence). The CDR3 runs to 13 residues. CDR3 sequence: CASSFRFAREQYF.

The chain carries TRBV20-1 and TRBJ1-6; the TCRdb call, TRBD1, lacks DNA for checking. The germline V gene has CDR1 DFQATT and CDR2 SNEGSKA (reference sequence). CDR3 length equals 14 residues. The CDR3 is CSARDPTGASPLHF.

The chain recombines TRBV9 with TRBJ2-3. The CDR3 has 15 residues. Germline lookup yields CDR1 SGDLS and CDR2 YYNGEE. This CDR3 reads CASSDRIRATDTQYF. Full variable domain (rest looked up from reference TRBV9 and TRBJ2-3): DSGVTQTPKHLITATGQRVTLRCSPRSGDLSVYWYQQSLDQGLQFLIQYYNGEERAKGNILERFSAQQFPDLHSELNLSSLELGDSALYFCASSDRIRATDTQYFGPGTRLTVL.

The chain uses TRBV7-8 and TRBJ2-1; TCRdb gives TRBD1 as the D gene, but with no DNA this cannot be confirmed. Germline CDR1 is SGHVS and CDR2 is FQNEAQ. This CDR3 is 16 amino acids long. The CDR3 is CASSLVAGPTYNEQFF. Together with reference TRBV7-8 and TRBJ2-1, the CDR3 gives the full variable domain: GAGVSQSPRYKVAKRGQDVALRCDPISGHVSLFWYQQALGQGPEFLTYFQNEAQLDKSGLPSDRFFAERPEGSVSTLKIQRTQQEDSAVYLCASSLVAGPTYNEQFFGPGTRLTVL.

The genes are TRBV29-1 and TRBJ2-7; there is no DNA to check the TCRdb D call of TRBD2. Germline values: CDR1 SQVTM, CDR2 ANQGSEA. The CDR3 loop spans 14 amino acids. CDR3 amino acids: CSARGGATAYEQYF.

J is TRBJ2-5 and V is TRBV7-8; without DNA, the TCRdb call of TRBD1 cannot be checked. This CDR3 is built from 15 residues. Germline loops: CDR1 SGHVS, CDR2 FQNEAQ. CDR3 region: CASSLRSSPKETQYF.

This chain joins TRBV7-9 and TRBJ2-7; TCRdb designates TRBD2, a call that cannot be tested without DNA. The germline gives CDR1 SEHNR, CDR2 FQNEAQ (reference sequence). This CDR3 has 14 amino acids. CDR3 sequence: CASSPVGGTYEQYF.